This T cell receptor beta chain stems from a study of low-dose radiotherapy and immunotherapy resistance in tumors. cDNA synthesis used a TRAV/TRBV-specific primer set for both chains. It was with a constant-region primer and a V-primer adapter that TCRs were amplified over about 19 PCR cycles. TCRdb used MiXCR to reprocess the reads, holding one entry per CDR3 protein. In the table there are nearly 60,000 distinct CDR3 sequences, approximately 22% of which are singletons. The CDR3 sequence is 15 residues long. Trimming removed 4 bases at V and 0 bases at J, with 11 bases between. Germline-derived CDR1 and CDR2 are SGHRS and YFSETQ. Described time point: after trial treatment. Treatment of the sample: LDRT plus nivolumab, ipilimumab, low-dose cyclophosphamide and aspirin (RACIN trial).

This chain uses TRBV5-1 with TRBJ2-1; tentatively, D is TRBD2 (5 bases). Sequencing was performed on PBMCs, taken after low-dose radiotherapy plus immunotherapy. The sequence derives from a male donor with prostate cancer. The CDR3 region is CASSPGESSYNEQFF. The CDR3, as DNA: TGCGCCAGCAGCCCCGGGGAGAGCTCCTACAATGAGCAGTTCTTC.